Following are 7 T cell receptor beta chains from one sample sequenced in a study of blood T cell repertoires in COVID-19. The assay was immunoSEQ multiplex PCR, and TCRdb's table has in-frame clones only and misses some. The sample yields under 400,000 clones, just over 85% seen once. The source material was PBMCs or T cells enriched from blood (not recorded which). These receptors all come from a woman in her thirties or forties with acute COVID-19.

The gene calls are TRBV4-1 and TRBJ2-5, with D maybe TRBD2 (5 bases). V lost 0 bases and J lost 5, with 10 bases in between. Looked up from germline, CDR1 is MGHRA and CDR2 is YSYEKL. The CDR3 length is 14 residues. CDR3 sequence: CASSQERAAETQYF. CDR3 in DNA: TGCGCCAGCAGCCAAGAGCGAGCGGCGGAGACCCAGTACTTC.

The chain recombines TRBV19 with TRBJ1-5; TRBD1 aligns across 11 bases. CDR1 and CDR2 (germline): LNHDA, SQIVND (reference sequence). J lost 2 bases, V lost 1 base, and 10 bases had no gene match. This CDR3 is built from 19 residues. In DNA, the CDR3 is TGTGCCAGTAGTATAGTTCGGACAGGGGGCGTCCAGCGCAATCAGCCCCAGCATTTT. Translation: CASSIVRTGGVQRNQPQHF. Supplemented by reference TRBV19 and TRBJ1-5, the full variable domain reads DGGITQSPKYLFRKEGQNVTLSCEQNLNHDAMYWYRQDPGQGLRLIYYSQIVNDFQKGDIAEGYSVSREKKESFPLTVTSAQKNPTAFYLCASSIVRTGGVQRNQPQHFGDGTRLSIL.

In this sample, this clone turned up many times. J is TRBJ2-1 and V is TRBV5-5; 14 nucleotides align to TRBD2. CDR3 length: 18 residues. The germline V gene has CDR1 SGHKS and CDR2 YYEKEE (reference sequence). Germline trimming cut 4 bases from V and 12 bases from J; bases unmatched to any gene: 18. CDR3 in DNA: TGTGCCAGCAGCAGGGGACTAGCGGGGGCAGAGCCGGGTAAATCGCAGTTCTTC. It yields the protein CASSRGLAGAEPGKSQFF. Using reference TRBV5-5 and TRBJ2-1 for the parts outside the CDR3, the full variable domain is DAGVTQSPTHLIKTRGQQVTLRCSPISGHKSVSWYQQVLGQGPQFIFQYYEKEERGRGNFPDRFSARQFPNYSSELNVNALLLGDSALYLCASSRGLAGAEPGKSQFFGPGTRLTVL.

The chain employs TRBV2 and TRBJ1-5; D not resolved. V gave up 4 bases and J gave up 1 base, with 8 bases separating them. The CDR3 length is 14 residues. Germline V lookup: CDR1 SNHLY, CDR2 FYNNEI. The CDR3 sequence is CASSVTRSNQPQHF. CDR3 nucleotides: TGTGCCAGCAGTGTAACGCGGAGCAATCAGCCCCAGCATTTT.

The chain is built from TRBV28 and TRBJ1-2; D may be TRBD1 (5 bases). The CDR3 loop spans 14 amino acids. CDR1 MDHEN and CDR2 SYDVKM come from the germline V gene. V was shortened by 4 bases and J by 7 bases, with 16 bases between the two germline ends. CDR3 loop: CASSWGETGTGYTF. The CDR3 nucleotides are TGTGCCAGCAGTTGGGGGGAGACTGGCACTGGCTACACCTTC.

The V gene is TRBV25-1, the J gene TRBJ2-1; the D is unclear. The germline V and J ends were trimmed by 3 bases and 10 bases, with 16 bases remaining between them. Germline V gene data show CDR1 as MGHDK and CDR2 as SYGVNS. CDR3 length equals 14 residues. CDR3 sequence: CASSDPRRGIEQFF. Written as DNA, the CDR3 is TGTGCCAGCAGTGACCCAAGGAGAGGAATCGAGCAGTTCTTC. Full variable domain (rest looked up from reference TRBV25-1 and TRBJ2-1): EADIYQTPRYLVIGTGKKITLECSQTMGHDKMYWYQQDPGMELHLIHYSYGVNSTEKGDLSSESTVSRIRTEHFPLTLESARPSHTSQYLCASSDPRRGIEQFFGPGTRLTVL.

The V and J genes are TRBV28 and TRBJ1-5; 9 nucleotides match TRBD1. Looked up from germline, CDR1 is MDHEN and CDR2 is SYDVKM. The ends lost 3 bases at V and 0 bases at J; junction bases unmatched: 9. This CDR3 has 18 amino acids. The CDR3: CASSLGLGTGFSNQPQHF. DNA of the CDR3: TGTGCCAGCAGTTTGGGACTGGGGACAGGGTTTAGCAATCAGCCCCAGCATTTT.